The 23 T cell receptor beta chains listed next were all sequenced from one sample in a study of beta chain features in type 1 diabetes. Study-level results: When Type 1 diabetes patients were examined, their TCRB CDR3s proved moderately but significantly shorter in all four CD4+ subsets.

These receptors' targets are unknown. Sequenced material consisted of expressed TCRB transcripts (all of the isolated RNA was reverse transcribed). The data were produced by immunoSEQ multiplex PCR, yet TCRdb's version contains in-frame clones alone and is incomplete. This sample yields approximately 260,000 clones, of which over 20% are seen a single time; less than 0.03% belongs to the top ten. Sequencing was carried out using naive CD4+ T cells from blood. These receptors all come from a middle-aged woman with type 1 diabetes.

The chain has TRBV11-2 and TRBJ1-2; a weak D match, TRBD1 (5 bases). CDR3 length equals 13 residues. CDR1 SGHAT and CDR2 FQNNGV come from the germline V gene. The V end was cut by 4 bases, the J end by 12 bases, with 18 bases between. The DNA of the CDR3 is TGTGCCAGCAGCTACCCCGGGGGGACTGTCCACACCTTC. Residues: CASSYPGGTVHTF. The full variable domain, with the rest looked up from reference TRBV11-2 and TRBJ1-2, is EAGVAQSPRYKIIEKRQSVAFWCNPISGHATLYWYQQILGQGPKLLIQFQNNGVVDDSQLPKDRFSAERLKGVDSTLKIQPAKLEDSAVYLCASSYPGGTVHTFGSGTRLTVV.

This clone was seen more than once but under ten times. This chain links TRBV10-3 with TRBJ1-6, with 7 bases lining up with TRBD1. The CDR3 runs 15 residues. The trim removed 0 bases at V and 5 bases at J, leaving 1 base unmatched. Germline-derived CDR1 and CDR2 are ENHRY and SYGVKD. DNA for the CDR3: TGTGCCATCAGTGAGTCGACAGGGAATAATTCACCCCTCCACTTT. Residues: CAISESTGNNSPLHF.

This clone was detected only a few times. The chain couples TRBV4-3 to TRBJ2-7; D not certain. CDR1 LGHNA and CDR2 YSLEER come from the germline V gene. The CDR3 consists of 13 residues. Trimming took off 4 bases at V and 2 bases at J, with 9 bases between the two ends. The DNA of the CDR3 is TGCGCCAGCAGCCGCGACACAACCTACGAGCAGTACTTC. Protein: CASSRDTTYEQYF.

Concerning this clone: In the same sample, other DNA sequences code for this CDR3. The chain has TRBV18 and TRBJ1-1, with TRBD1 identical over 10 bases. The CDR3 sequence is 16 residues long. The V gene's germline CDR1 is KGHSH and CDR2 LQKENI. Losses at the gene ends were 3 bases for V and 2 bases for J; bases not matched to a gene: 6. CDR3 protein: CASSPGQGTLNTEAFF. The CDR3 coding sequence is TGTGCCAGCTCACCGGGACAGGGGACCCTCAACACTGAAGCTTTCTTT.

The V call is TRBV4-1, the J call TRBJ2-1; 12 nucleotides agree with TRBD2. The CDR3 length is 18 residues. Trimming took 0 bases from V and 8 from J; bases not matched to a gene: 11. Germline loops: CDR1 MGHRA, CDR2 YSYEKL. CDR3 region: CASSQDPRTSGITDEQFF. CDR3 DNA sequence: TGCGCCAGCAGCCAAGATCCCCGGACTAGCGGGATCACGGATGAGCAGTTCTTC.

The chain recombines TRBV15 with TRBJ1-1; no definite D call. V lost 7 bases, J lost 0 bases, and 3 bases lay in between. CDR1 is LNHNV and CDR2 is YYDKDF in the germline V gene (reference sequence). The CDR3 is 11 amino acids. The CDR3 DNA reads TGTGCCACCACTATGAACACTGAAGCTTTCTTT. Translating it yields CATTMNTEAFF.

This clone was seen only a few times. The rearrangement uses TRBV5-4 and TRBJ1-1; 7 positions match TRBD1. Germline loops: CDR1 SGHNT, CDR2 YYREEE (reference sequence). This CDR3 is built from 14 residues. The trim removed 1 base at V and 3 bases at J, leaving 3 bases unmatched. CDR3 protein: CASSLRQGDTEAFF. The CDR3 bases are TGTGCCAGCAGCTTGCGGCAGGGGGACACTGAAGCTTTCTTT.

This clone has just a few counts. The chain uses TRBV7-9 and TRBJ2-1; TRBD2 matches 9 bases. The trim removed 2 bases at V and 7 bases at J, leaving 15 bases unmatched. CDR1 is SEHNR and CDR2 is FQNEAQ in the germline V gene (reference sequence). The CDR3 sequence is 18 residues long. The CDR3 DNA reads TGTGCCAGCAGCTTAAGGTTTGGCGGGGGGGCCGGAGAGAATGAGCAGTTCTTC. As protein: CASSLRFGGGAGENEQFF.

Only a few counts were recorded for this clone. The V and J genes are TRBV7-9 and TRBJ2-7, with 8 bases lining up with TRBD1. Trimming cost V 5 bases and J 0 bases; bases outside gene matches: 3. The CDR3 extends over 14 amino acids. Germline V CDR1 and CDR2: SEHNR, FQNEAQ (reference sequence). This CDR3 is CASSLQGDSYEQYF. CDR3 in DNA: TGTGCCAGCAGCCTACAGGGGGACTCCTACGAGCAGTACTTC.

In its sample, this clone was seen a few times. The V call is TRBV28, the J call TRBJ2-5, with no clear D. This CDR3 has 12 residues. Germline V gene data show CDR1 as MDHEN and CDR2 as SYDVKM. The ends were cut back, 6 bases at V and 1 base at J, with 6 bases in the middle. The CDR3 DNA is TGTGCCAGCAGCATAGCCCAAGAGACCCAGTACTTC. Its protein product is CASSIAQETQYF.

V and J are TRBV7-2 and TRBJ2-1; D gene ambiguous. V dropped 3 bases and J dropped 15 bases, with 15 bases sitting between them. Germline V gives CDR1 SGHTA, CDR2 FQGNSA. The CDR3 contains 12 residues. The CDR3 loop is CASSFGYSGAFF. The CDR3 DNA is TGTGCCAGCAGCTTCGGTTACTCCGGAGCGTTCTTC.

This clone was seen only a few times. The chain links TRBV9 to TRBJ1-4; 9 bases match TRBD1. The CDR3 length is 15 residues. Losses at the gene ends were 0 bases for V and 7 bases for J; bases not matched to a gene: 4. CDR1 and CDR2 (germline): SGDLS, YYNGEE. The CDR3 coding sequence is TGTGCCAGCAGCGTAGCGGGACAGGGAGGTGAAAAACTGTTTTTT. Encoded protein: CASSVAGQGGEKLFF.

CDR3 sequence reads: CASSVDRGREAFF. For the CDR3, the DNA is TGTGCCAGCAGCGTCGACAGGGGGAGAGAAGCTTTCTTT. The chain couples TRBV9 to TRBJ1-1; 9 bases map to TRBD1. The CDR3 has 13 amino acids. Losses at the gene ends were 2 bases for V and 8 bases for J; bases not matched to a gene: 4. Germline V gives CDR1 SGDLS, CDR2 YYNGEE.

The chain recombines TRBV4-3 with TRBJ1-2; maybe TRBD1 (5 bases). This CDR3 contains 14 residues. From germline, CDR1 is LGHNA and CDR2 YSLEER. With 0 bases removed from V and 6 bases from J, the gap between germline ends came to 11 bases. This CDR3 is CASSQDLQVDGYTF. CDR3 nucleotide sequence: TGCGCCAGCAGCCAAGATCTACAGGTGGATGGCTACACCTTC.

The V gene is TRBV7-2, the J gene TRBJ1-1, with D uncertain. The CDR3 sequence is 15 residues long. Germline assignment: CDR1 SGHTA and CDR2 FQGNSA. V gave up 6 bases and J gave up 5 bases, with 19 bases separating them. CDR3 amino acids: CASSPTRGSGTEAFF. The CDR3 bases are TGTGCCAGCAGTCCAACCCGGGGATCGGGGACTGAAGCTTTCTTT. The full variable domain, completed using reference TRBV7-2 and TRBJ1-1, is GAGVSQSPSNKVTEKGKDVELRCDPISGHTALYWYRQSLGQGLEFLIYFQGNSAPDKSGLPSDRFSAERTGGSVSTLTIQRTQQEDSAVYLCASSPTRGSGTEAFFGQGTRLTVV.

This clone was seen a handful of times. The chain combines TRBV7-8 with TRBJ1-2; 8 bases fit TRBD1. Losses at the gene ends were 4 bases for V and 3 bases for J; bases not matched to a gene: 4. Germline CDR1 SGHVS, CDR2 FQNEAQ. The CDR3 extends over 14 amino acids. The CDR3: CASSSTGGDYGYTF. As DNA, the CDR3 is TGTGCCAGCAGCTCAACAGGGGGTGACTATGGCTACACCTTC.

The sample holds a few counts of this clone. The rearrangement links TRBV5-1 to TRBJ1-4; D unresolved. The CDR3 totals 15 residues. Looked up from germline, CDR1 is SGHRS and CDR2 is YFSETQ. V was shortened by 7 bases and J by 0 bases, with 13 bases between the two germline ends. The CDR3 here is CASRETGSTNEKLFF. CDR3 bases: TGCGCCAGCCGTGAAACGGGGTCAACTAATGAAAAACTGTTTTTT.

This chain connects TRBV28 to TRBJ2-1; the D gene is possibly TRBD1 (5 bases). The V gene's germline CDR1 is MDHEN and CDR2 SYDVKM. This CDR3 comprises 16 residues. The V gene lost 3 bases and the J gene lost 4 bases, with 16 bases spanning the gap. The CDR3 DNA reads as TGTGCCAGCAGTTTGCCAGGGTACGGCCGGTACAATGAGCAGTTCTTC. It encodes CASSLPGYGRYNEQFF. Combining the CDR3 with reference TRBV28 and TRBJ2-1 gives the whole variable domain DVKVTQSSRYLVKRTGEKVFLECVQDMDHENMFWYRQDPGLGLRLIYFSYDVKMKEKGDIPEGYSVSREKKERFSLILESASTNQTSMYLCASSLPGYGRYNEQFFGPGTRLTVL.

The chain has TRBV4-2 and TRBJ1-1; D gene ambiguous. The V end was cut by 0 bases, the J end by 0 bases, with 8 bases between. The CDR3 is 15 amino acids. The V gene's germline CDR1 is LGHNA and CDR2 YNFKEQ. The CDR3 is CASSQERVMNTEAFF. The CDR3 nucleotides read TGTGCCAGCAGCCAAGAGAGGGTAATGAACACTGAAGCTTTCTTT.

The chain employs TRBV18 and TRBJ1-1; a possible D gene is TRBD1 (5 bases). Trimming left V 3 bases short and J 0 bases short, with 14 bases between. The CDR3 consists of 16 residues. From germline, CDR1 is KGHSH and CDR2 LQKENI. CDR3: CASSPTPGDLNTEAFF. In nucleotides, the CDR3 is TGTGCCAGCTCACCCACCCCGGGGGACCTGAACACTGAAGCTTTCTTT.

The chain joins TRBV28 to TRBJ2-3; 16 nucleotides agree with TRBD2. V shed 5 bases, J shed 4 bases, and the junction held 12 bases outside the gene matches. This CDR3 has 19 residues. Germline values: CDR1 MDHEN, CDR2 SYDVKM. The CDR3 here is CASSPPPTGLAGGPDTQYF. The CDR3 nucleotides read TGTGCCAGCAGTCCCCCCCCCACGGGACTAGCGGGGGGGCCAGATACGCAGTATTTT.

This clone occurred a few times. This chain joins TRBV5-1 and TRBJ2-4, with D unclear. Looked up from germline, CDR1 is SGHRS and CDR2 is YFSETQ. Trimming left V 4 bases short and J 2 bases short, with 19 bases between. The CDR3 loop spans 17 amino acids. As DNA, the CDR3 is TGCGCCAGCAGCGTGGTCCCCCGGCAGCGACCCAAAAACATTCAGTACTTC. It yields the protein CASSVVPRQRPKNIQYF.

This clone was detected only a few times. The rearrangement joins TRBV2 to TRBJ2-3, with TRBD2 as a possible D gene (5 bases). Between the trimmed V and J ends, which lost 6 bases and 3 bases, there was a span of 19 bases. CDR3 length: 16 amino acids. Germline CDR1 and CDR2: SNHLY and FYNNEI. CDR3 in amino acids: CASSPSLGVVTDTQYF. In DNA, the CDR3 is TGTGCCAGCAGCCCCTCACTGGGAGTGGTGACAGATACGCAGTATTTT. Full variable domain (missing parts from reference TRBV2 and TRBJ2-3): EPEVTQTPSHQVTQMGQEVILRCVPISNHLYFYWYRQILGQKVEFLVSFYNNEISEKSEIFDDQFSVERPDGSNFTLKIRSTKLEDSAMYFCASSPSLGVVTDTQYFGPGTRLTVL.